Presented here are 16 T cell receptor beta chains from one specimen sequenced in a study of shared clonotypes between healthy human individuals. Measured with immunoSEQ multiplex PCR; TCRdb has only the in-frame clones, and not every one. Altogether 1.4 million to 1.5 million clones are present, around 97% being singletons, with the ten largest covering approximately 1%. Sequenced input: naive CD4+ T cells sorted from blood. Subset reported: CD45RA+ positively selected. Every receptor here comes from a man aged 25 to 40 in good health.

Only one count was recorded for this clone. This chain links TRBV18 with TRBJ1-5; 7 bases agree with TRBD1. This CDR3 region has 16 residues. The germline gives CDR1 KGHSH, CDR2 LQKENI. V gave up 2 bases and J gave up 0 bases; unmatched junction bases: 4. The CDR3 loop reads CASSPSDRISNQPQHF. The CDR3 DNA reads TGTGCCAGCTCACCATCGGACAGGATTAGCAATCAGCCCCAGCATTTT.

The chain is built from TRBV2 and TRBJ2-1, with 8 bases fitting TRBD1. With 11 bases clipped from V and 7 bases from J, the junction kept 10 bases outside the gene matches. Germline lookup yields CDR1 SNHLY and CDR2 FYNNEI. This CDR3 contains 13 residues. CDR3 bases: TGTGCCGTACAGGGGGATTTTACAAATGAGCAGTTCTTC. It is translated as CAVQGDFTNEQFF.

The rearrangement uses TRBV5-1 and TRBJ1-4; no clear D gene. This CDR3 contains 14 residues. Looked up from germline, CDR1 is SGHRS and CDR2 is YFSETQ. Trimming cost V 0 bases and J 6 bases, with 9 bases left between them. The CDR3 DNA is TGCGCCAGCAGCTTGGACGGAAGGGATGAAAAACTGTTTTTT. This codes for CASSLDGRDEKLFF.

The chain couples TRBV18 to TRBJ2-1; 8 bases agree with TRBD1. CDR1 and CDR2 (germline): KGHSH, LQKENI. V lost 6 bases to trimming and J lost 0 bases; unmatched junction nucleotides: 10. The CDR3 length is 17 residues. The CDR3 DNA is TGTGCCAGCTCCGTCGGACAGGGACACAGCTCCTACAATGAGCAGTTCTTC. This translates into CASSVGQGHSSYNEQFF.

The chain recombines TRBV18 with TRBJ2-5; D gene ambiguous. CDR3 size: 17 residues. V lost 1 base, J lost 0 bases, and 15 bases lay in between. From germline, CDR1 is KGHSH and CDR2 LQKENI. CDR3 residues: CASSPLFRGSNQETQYF. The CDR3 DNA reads TGTGCCAGCTCACCACTATTCCGAGGAAGCAACCAAGAGACCCAGTACTTC.

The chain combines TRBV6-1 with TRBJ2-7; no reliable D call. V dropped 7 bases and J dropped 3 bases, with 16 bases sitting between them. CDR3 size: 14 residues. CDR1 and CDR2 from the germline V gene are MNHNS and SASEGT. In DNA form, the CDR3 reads TGTGCCAGCAAGGGATCCCGACTTATCTACGAGCAGTACTTC. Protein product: CASKGSRLIYEQYF.

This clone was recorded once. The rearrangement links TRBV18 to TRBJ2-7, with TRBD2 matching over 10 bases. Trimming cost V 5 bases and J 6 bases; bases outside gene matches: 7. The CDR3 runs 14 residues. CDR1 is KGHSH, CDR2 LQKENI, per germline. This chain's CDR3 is CASSSWTSGSEQYF. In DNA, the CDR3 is TGTGCCAGCTCATCATGGACTAGCGGCTCCGAGCAGTACTTC. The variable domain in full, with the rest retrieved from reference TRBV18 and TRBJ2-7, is NAGVMQNPRHLVRRRGQEARLRCSPMKGHSHVYWYRQLPEEGLKFMVYLQKENIIDESGMPKERFSAEFPKEGPSILRIQQVVRGDSAAYFCASSSWTSGSEQYFGPGTRLTVT.

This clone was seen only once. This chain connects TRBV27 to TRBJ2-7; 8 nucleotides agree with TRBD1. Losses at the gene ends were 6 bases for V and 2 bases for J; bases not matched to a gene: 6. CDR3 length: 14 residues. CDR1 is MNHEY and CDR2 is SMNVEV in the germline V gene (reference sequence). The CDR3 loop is CASRPVTGAYEQYF. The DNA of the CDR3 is TGTGCCAGCAGACCCGTGACAGGGGCCTACGAGCAGTACTTC.

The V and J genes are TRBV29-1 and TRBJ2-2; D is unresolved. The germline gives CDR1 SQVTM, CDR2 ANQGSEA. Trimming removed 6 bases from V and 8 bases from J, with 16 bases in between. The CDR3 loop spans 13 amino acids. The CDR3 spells CSVFQSIGGELFF. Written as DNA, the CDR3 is TGCAGCGTGTTTCAATCTATCGGGGGGGAGCTGTTTTTT.

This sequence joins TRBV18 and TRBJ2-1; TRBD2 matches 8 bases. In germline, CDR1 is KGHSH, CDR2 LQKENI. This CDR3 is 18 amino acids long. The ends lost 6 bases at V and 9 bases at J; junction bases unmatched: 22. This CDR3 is CASSLRDLAGWSLSEQFF. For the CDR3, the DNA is TGTGCCAGCTCGCTCCGGGATCTAGCGGGTTGGTCCCTTAGTGAGCAGTTCTTC.

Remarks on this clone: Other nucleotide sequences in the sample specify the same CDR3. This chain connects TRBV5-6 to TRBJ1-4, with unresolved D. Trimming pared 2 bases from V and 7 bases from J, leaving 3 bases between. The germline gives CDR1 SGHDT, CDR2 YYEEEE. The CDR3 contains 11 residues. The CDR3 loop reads CASSLGEKLFF. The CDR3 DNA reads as TGTGCCAGCAGCTTAGGTGAAAAACTGTTTTTT.

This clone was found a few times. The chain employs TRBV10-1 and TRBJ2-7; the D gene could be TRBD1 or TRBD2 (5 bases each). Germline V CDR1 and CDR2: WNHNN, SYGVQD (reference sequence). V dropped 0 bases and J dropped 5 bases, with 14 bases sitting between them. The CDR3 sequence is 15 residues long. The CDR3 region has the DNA TGCGCCAGCAGTGAGTCGAGAGGGGCGCTGGACGAGCAGTACTTC. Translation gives CASSESRGALDEQYF.

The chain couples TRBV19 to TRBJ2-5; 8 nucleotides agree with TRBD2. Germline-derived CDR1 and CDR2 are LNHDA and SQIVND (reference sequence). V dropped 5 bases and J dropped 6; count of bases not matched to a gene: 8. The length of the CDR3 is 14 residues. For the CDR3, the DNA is TGTGCCAGTAGTCCGGGACTAGTATTCCAGACCCAGTACTTC. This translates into CASSPGLVFQTQYF. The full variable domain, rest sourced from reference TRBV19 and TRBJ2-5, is DGGITQSPKYLFRKEGQNVTLSCEQNLNHDAMYWYRQDPGQGLRLIYYSQIVNDFQKGDIAEGYSVSREKKESFPLTVTSAQKNPTAFYLCASSPGLVFQTQYFGPGTRLLVL.

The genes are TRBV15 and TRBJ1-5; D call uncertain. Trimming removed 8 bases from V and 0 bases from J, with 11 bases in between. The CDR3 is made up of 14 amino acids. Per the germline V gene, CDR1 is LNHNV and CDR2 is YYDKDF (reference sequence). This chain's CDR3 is CATSTWNSNQPQHF. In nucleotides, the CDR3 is TGTGCCACCTCCACGTGGAATAGCAATCAGCCCCAGCATTTT. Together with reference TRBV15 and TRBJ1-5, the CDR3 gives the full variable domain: DAMVIQNPRYQVTQFGKPVTLSCSQTLNHNVMYWYQQKSSQAPKLLFHYYDKDFNNEADTPDNFQSRRPNTSFCFLDIRSPGLGDTAMYLCATSTWNSNQPQHFGDGTRLSIL.

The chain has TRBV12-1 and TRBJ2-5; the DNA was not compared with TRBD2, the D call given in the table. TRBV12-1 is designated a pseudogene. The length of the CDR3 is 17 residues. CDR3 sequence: CASRASIAGGPKETQYF. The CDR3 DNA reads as TGTGCCAGCAGAGCTTCAATAGCGGGAGGACCAAAAGAGACCCAGTACTTC.

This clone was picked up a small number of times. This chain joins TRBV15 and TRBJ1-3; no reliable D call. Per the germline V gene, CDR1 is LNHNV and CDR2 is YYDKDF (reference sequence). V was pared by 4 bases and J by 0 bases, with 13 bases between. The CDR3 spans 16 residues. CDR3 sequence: CATSKGKGSSGNTIYF. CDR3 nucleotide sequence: TGTGCCACCAGCAAAGGAAAGGGTAGCTCTGGAAACACCATATATTTT.